This is a list of T cell receptor beta chains from one sample in a study of beta chain features in type 1 diabetes. Generated by immunoSEQ multiplex PCR, the TCRdb table keeps only in-frame clones and is missing some. The top ten clones hold 2% to 2.5% of a sample with about 40,000 clones, almost 65% of them seen once. Sequenced input: Tregs from blood. The receptors stem from a woman in her 30s in good health. Each CDR3 is given with its conserved first and last residue. D genes are given only for firm matches. A row's size may be missing; if present it is once, few, many or a size class.

.	TRBJ2-1	TRBD2	TRBV11-2	TGTGCCAGCAGTAGCGGGAGCGGGGTTGTCTATGAGCAGTTCTTC	CASSSGSGVVYEQFF
few	TRBJ2-5	TRBD2	TRBV7-8	TGTGCCAGCAGCTTAGTGGGGGCGGGAGGGGCAGAGACCCAGTACTTC	CASSLVGAGGAETQYF
.	TRBJ1-1	.	TRBV6-6	TGTGCCAGCAGTTACTTTCAGGGTTTCCCCCGATTT	CASSYFQGFPRF
.	TRBJ2-7	TRBD2	TRBV6-5	TGTGCCAGCAGCGACGCTAGCGGCTCCTACGAGCAGTACTTC	CASSDASGSYEQYF
.	TRBJ2-7	.	TRBV25-1	TGTGCCAGTAGGACCGGGGCGGGGGCGGATGAGCAGTACTTC	CASRTGAGADEQYF
.	TRBJ2-1	TRBD2	TRBV7-8	TGTGCCAGCAGCTTTGTACTAGCGGGAGTCAATGAGCAGTTCTTC	CASSFVLAGVNEQFF
few	TRBJ1-4	TRBD1	TRBV5-1	TGCGCCAGCAGCTCACAGGGGGAGACTAATGAAAAACTGTTTTTT	CASSSQGETNEKLFF
once	TRBJ2-7	TRBD2	TRBV7-2	TGTGCCAGCAGCCTAGGACTAGCGGCCTGCGAGCAGTACTTC	CASSLGLAACEQYF
.	TRBJ1-6	.	TRBV19	TGTGCCAGTAGTCACAGGCGCGACTCCTATAATTCACCCCTCCACTTT	CASSHRRDSYNSPLHF
.	TRBJ2-3	.	TRBV19	TGTGCCACGACAGATATCACAGATACGCAGTATTTT	CATTDITDTQYF
.	TRBJ2-1	TRBD2	TRBV7-9	TGTGCCAGCAGCTTCGGCGGGAGCCTGAACAATGAGCAGTTCTTC	CASSFGGSLNNEQFF
.	TRBJ2-7	.	TRBV7-2	TGTGCCAGCAGCTTACTAGTCTACGAGCAGTACTTC	CASSLLVYEQYF
once	TRBJ2-7	TRBD2	TRBV10-3	TGTGCCATCAGTGACCGGGGACTAGCGGGAGTAGGAGAGCAGTACTTC	CAISDRGLAGVGEQYF
.	TRBJ2-5	TRBD1	TRBV14	TGTGCCAGCAGCCCCCCCGGACAGGGAGCGGAGACCCAGTACTTC	CASSPPGQGAETQYF
.	TRBJ2-7	TRBD2	TRBV10-3	TGTGCCATCAGTGAGCTTCGGCGGGAGGGCTACGAGCAGTACTTC	CAISELRREGYEQYF
.	TRBJ2-1	TRBD2	TRBV27	TGTGCCAGCAGTTCGGTAGCGGGAGGGCTTTGGAATGAGCAGTTCTTC	CASSSVAGGLWNEQFF
.	TRBJ2-4	TRBD2	TRBV7-2	TGTGCCAGCAGCTTCGGGACTAGCGGGATATTAGCCAAAAACATTCAGTACTTC	CASSFGTSGILAKNIQYF
.	TRBJ1-2	TRBD1	TRBV14	TGTGCCAGCAGCCAAGTTAACAGGGGGTACTATGGCTACACCTTC	CASSQVNRGYYGYTF